The clone carrying this T cell receptor (beta chain) was observed once. Its antigen is unknown. The source of the sample is a study of T cells in localized non-small cell lung cancer. Measured with immunoSEQ multiplex PCR; TCRdb has only the in-frame clones, and not every one. Counted here are roughly 20,000 clones, roughly 86% occurring once; the ten biggest clones make up just under 30%. Trimming cost V 1 base and J 0 bases, with 11 bases left between them. Germline CDR1 and CDR2: MGHRA and YSYEKL. The CDR3 covers 16 residues. Study conclusions and caveats: Exceeding tumor, uninvolved adjacent lung had the highest T cell clonality. Heterogeneity is still possible, as just one tumor region was sequenced. Across samples, adjacent lung featured a median roughly 61 of the top 100 tumor clones.

The V and J genes are TRBV4-1 and TRBJ2-3; D gene uncertain. The sample here was peripheral blood mononuclear cells, taken before any cancer treatment. The receptor was isolated from a male donor older than 55 with stage II lung adenocarcinoma. CDR3 region: CASSQVNLLSTDTQYF. Written as DNA, the CDR3 is TGCGCCAGCAGCCAAGTAAATTTGCTTAGCACAGATACGCAGTATTTT.